This TCR beta chain was sequenced in a study of patients and donors after allogeneic stem cell transplantation. MiXCR, applied by TCRdb to the RT-PCR reads, yields one record per CDR3 protein. This table has roughly 880,000 distinct CDR3 sequences, approximately 18% appearing once. This receptor was identified in a human donor who was either an allogeneic HSCT recipient or a stem cell or donor lymphocyte infusion donor (not recorded which). It is not recorded whose cells these are; they may come from a transplant donor. The sequencing input was blood, either unsorted or a sorted T cell fraction (not recorded which).

The CDR3 bases are TGTGCCAGCAGCTCCCCGACGAACACTGAAGCTTTCTTT. It specifies CASSSPTNTEAFF. This chain connects TRBV7-2 to TRBJ1-1, with unresolved D. The CDR3 has 13 amino acids. V gave up 4 bases and J gave up 1 base, with 7 bases separating them. Germline values: CDR1 SGHTA, CDR2 FQGNSA. Full variable domain (rest looked up from reference TRBV7-2 and TRBJ1-1): GAGVSQSPSNKVTEKGKDVELRCDPISGHTALYWYRQSLGQGLEFLIYFQGNSAPDKSGLPSDRFSAERTGGSVSTLTIQRTQQEDSAVYLCASSSPTNTEAFFGQGTRLTVV.